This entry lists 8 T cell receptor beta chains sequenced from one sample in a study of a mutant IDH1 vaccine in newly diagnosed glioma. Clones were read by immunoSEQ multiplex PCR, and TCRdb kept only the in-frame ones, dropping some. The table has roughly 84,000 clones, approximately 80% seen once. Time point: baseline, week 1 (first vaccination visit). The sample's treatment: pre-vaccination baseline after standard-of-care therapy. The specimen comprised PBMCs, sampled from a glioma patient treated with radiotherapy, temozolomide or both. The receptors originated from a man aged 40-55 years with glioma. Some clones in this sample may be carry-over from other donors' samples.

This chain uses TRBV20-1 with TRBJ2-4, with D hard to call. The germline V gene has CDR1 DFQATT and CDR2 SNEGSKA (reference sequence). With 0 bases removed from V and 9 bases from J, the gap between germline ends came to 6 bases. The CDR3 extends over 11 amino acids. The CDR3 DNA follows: TGCAGTGCTAGAGATGGCCGCATTCAGTACTTC. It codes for CSARDGRIQYF.

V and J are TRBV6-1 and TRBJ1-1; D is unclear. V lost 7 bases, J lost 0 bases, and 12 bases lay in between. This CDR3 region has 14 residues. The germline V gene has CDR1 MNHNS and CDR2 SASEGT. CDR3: CASIVTGLNTEAFF. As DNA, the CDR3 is TGTGCCAGCATTGTGACGGGGTTGAACACTGAAGCTTTCTTT.

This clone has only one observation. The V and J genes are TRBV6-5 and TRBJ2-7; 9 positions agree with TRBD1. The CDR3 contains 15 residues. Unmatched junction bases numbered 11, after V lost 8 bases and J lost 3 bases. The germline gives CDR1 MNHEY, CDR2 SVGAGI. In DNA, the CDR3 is TGTGCCAGCTCTTCCCCGGGACAGGGAGACTACGAGCAGTACTTC. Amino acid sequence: CASSSPGQGDYEQYF.

The DNA for the CDR3 is TGTGCCAGCAGTCCCAGGGAGACGAACACTGAAGCTTTCTTT. This gives the protein CASSPRETNTEAFF. The rearrangement links TRBV25-1 to TRBJ1-1, with TRBD1 as a possible D gene (5 bases). The CDR3 covers 14 residues. The germline CDR1 and CDR2 sequences are MGHDK and SYGVNS. V lost 5 bases and J 1 base, leaving 11 bases between the germline ends.

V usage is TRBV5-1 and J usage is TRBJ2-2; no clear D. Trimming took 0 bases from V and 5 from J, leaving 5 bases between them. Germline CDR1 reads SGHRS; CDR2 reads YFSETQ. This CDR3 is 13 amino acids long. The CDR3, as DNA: TGCGCCAGCAGCTTGGTGCTGACCGGGGAGCTGTTTTTT. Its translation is CASSLVLTGELFF.

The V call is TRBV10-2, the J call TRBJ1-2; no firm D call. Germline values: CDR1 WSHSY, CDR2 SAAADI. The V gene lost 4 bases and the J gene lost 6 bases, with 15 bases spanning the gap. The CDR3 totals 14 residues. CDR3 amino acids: CASSASLGSHGYTF. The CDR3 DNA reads TGCGCCAGCAGTGCCTCCCTCGGCAGCCATGGCTACACCTTC.

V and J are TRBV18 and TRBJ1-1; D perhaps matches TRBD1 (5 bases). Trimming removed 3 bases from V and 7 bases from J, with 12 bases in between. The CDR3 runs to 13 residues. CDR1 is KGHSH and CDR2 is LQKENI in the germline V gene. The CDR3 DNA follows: TGTGCCAGCTCACCGTCCCGGGACGTTGAAGCTTTCTTT. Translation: CASSPSRDVEAFF.

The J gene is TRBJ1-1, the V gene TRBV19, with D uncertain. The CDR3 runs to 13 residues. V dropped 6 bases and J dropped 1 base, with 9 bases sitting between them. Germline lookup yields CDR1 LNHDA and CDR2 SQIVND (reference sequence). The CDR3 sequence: CASSREGNTEAFF. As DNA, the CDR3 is TGTGCCAGTAGCCGAGAGGGGAACACTGAAGCTTTCTTT.